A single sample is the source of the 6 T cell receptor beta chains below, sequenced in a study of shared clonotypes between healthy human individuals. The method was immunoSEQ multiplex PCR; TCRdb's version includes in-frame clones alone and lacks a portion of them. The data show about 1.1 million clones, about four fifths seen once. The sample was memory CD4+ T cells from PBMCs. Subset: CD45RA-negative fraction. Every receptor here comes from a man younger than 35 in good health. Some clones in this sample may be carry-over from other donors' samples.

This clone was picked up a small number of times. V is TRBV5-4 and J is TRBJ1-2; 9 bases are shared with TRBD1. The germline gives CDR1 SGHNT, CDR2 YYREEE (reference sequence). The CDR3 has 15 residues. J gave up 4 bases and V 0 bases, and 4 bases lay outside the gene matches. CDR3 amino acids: CASSLGDRETYGYTF. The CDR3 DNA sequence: TGTGCCAGCAGCTTGGGGGACAGGGAGACCTATGGCTACACCTTC.

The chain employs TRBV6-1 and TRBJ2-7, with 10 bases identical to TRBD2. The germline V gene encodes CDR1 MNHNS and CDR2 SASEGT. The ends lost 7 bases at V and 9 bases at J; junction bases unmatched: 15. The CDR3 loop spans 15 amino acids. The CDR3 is CASTVGSGRGSPQYF. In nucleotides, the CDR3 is TGTGCCAGCACCGTGGGCAGCGGGAGGGGGAGTCCGCAGTACTTC.

The CDR3 is CASSIARTGGSMNTEAFF. The CDR3 DNA follows: TGTGCCAGTAGTATAGCCCGGACAGGGGGTTCTATGAACACTGAAGCTTTCTTT. The chain has TRBV19 and TRBJ1-1, with 10 positions matching TRBD1. In germline, CDR1 is LNHDA, CDR2 SQIVND (reference sequence). This CDR3 has 18 residues. J gave up 0 bases and V 1 base, and 8 bases lay outside the gene matches.

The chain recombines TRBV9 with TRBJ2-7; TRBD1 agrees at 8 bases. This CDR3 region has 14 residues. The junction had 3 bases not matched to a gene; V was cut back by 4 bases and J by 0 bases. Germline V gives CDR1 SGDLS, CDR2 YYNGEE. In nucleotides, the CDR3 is TGTGCCAGCAGCCACGACAGGGGCTCCTACGAGCAGTACTTC. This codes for CASSHDRGSYEQYF.

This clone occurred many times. The DNA of the CDR3 is TGTGCCAGCCAGGGATGGACCGCTGGAAACACCATATATTTT. This codes for CASQGWTAGNTIYF. This chain joins TRBV6-1 and TRBJ1-3; weak D call: TRBD1 (5 bases). The CDR3 is 14 residues long. Trimming stripped 8 bases from V and 2 bases from J, with 13 bases between. CDR1 is MNHNS and CDR2 is SASEGT in the germline V gene.

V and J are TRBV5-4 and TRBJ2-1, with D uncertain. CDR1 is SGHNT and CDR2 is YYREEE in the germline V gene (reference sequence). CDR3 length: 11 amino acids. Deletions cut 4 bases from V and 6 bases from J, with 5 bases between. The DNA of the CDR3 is TGTGCCAGCAGCGTGCGCAATGAGCAGTTCTTC. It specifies CASSVRNEQFF.